This T cell receptor beta chain derives from a study of blood T cells in healthy people across ages. About the study: The capture of about one barcoded beta molecule per two T cells was achieved by template switching.

This clonotype was seen a few times. CDR1 is MNHEY and CDR2 is SMNVEV in the germline V gene (reference sequence). CDR3 length: 14 residues. J was trimmed by 9 bases and V by 4 bases; bases with no gene match: 10. With a J-beta primer mix and a sample-barcoded 5' primer, a second PCR ran about 7 to 12 cycles. One entry per CDR3 protein results from TCRdb running MiXCR on the 5' RACE reads. The sample shows some 1 million distinct CDR3 sequences, less than 50% of them seen only once. Healthy individuals of Caucasian origin from Russia, aged about 6 to 100, served as donors. V usage is TRBV27 and J usage is TRBJ2-3; 7 positions match TRBD1. This clonotype originated in a woman in her sixties in good health. The sample comprised blood. The CDR3: CASSYGQESSTQYF. The CDR3, as DNA: TGTGCCAGCAGTTACGGACAGGAGTCCAGCACGCAGTATTTT.